This passage covers 20 T cell receptor beta chains from one sample sequenced in a study of blood T cell repertoires in COVID-19. This table comes from immunoSEQ multiplex PCR, and its TCRdb copy is limited to in-frame clones, with some not included. The data hold over 250,000 clones, with approximately 88% observed a single time. Material for sequencing was PBMCs or T cells enriched from blood (not recorded which). All receptors derive from a woman aged 18-29 years who had recovered from COVID-19.

DNA for the CDR3: TGTGCCAGCAGCCAAAGGGACAGGGATAATTCACCCCTCCACTTT. This translates into CASSQRDRDNSPLHF. The chain carries TRBV3-1 (or the pseudogene TRBV3-2) and TRBJ1-6; 9 nucleotides agree with TRBD1. The trim removed 2 bases at V and 5 bases at J, leaving 1 base unmatched. This CDR3 contains 15 residues. Germline CDR1 and CDR2: LGHDT and YNNKEL (reference sequence).

This chain joins TRBV7-6 and TRBJ2-5; 8 bases match TRBD1. V lost 1 base, J lost 4 bases, and 14 bases stayed unmatched. CDR1 is SGHVS and CDR2 is FNYEAQ in the germline V gene. CDR3 length: 18 amino acids. The CDR3 loop is CASSLVPPGQGASETQYF. CDR3 in DNA: TGTGCCAGCAGCTTAGTCCCGCCGGGGCAGGGGGCTTCAGAGACCCAGTACTTC. The variable domain in full, with the rest retrieved from reference TRBV7-6 and TRBJ2-5, is GAGVSQSPRYKVTKRGQDVALRCDPISGHVSLYWYRQALGQGPEFLTYFNYEAQQDKSGLPNDRFSAERPEGSISTLTIQRTEQRDSAMYRCASSLVPPGQGASETQYFGPGTRLLVL.

The V gene is TRBV29-1, the J gene TRBJ2-7; 7 nucleotides match TRBD1. Germline V gene sequence: CDR1 SQVTM, CDR2 ANQGSEA. This CDR3 spans 13 amino acids. Trimming removed 6 bases from V and 7 bases from J; junction bases left unmatched: 12. CDR3 amino acids: CSVAPDRISEQYF. CDR3 DNA: TGCAGCGTCGCCCCGGACAGGATAAGTGAGCAGTACTTC.

The chain uses TRBV19 and TRBJ1-1; 7 nucleotides match TRBD1. Germline CDR1 is LNHDA and CDR2 is SQIVND (reference sequence). Losses at the gene ends were 8 bases for V and 5 bases for J; bases not matched to a gene: 11. The CDR3 runs 14 residues. The DNA for the CDR3 is TGTGCCAGTCGGGGCACAGGGGTTTCGACTGAAGCTTTCTTT. Translation: CASRGTGVSTEAFF.

The rearrangement uses TRBV4-1 and TRBJ1-2; 7 nucleotides match TRBD1. The V and J ends lost 6 bases and 4 bases, in that order; junction bases with no gene match: 2. Germline CDR1 reads MGHRA; CDR2 reads YSYEKL. CDR3 length: 12 residues. For the CDR3, the DNA is TGCGCCAGCAGTGGGGACAGCTATGGCTACACCTTC. It translates to CASSGDSYGYTF.

This chain connects TRBV30 to TRBJ1-4; 7 nucleotides line up with TRBD1. The CDR3 is 14 residues long. Trimming took 2 bases from V and 10 from J; bases not matched to a gene: 10. In germline, CDR1 is GTSNPN, CDR2 SVGIG (reference sequence). The CDR3 region has the DNA TGTGCCTGGAGTATAACAGGGGCAAACGGAAAACTGTTTTTT. Translating it yields CAWSITGANGKLFF.

This clone has more than one count but fewer than ten. The V and J genes are TRBV7-2 and TRBJ1-4; tentative D call: TRBD1 (6 bases). V dropped 5 bases and J dropped 6 bases, with 16 bases sitting between them. CDR1 is SGHTA and CDR2 is FQGNSA in the germline V gene. The CDR3 runs 15 residues. CDR3 sequence (DNA): TGTGCCAGCAGCGCTTTGGGGGGGGCAGATGAAAAACTGTTTTTT. It codes for CASSALGGADEKLFF. Variable domain in full (rest from reference TRBV7-2 and TRBJ1-4): GAGVSQSPSNKVTEKGKDVELRCDPISGHTALYWYRQSLGQGLEFLIYFQGNSAPDKSGLPSDRFSAERTGGSVSTLTIQRTQQEDSAVYLCASSALGGADEKLFFGSGTQLSVL.

V usage is TRBV2 and J usage is TRBJ1-4; the D gene is possibly TRBD1 (5 bases). CDR1 is SNHLY, CDR2 FYNNEI, per germline. V was trimmed by 1 base and J by 7 bases, leaving 13 bases between them. This CDR3 region has 15 residues. For the CDR3, the DNA is TGTGCCAGCAGTGAAGTTGGGGGGTGGAGTGAAAAACTGTTTTTT. Its protein is CASSEVGGWSEKLFF.

V is TRBV11-3 and J is TRBJ2-7, with D tentatively TRBD2 (5 bases). The CDR3 loop spans 14 amino acids. Trimming removed 5 bases at V and 7 bases at J, with 18 bases between. Germline CDR1 is SGHNT and CDR2 is YENEEA. This CDR3 reads CASSLRTGVREQYF. As DNA, the CDR3 is TGTGCCAGCAGCCTGAGGACCGGGGTGAGAGAGCAGTACTTC.

As DNA, the CDR3 is TGTGCCAGCAGTTACGACGGAGGGCCTCTCTACAATGAGCAGTTCTTC. It codes for CASSYDGGPLYNEQFF. The chain links TRBV6-2 or TRBV6-3 to TRBJ2-1, with D possibly being TRBD2 (6 bases). The V gene's germline CDR1 is MNHEY and CDR2 SVGEGT. There are 16 residues in the CDR3. V shed 2 bases and J shed 3 bases, with 14 bases lying between them.

This clone was observed a few times. The rearrangement joins TRBV4-1 to TRBJ2-7; 7 nucleotides align to TRBD1. CDR1 is MGHRA and CDR2 is YSYEKL in the germline V gene. Germline trimming cut 0 bases from V and 6 bases from J; bases unmatched to any gene: 5. The CDR3 spans 14 residues. CDR3 sequence (DNA): TGCGCCAGCAGCCAAGACAGGCCAGGGGGCGAGCAGTACTTC. Protein: CASSQDRPGGEQYF.

The chain is built from TRBV4-1 and TRBJ1-1, with 10 bases matching TRBD1. The V and J ends lost 1 base and 4 bases, in that order; junction bases with no gene match: 15. Germline lookup yields CDR1 MGHRA and CDR2 YSYEKL. The CDR3 is made up of 19 amino acids. CDR3 sequence reads: CASSQARQGALLRSTEAFF. CDR3 sequence (DNA): TGCGCCAGCAGCCAAGCCAGACAGGGGGCATTGTTAAGAAGCACTGAAGCTTTCTTT.

The chain carries TRBV28 and TRBJ1-1; TRBD1 matches 8 bases. The V gene's germline CDR1 is MDHEN and CDR2 SYDVKM. There are 14 residues in the CDR3. The V gene end was trimmed by 6 bases and the J gene end by 6 bases; junction bases not matched to a gene: 9. For the CDR3, the DNA is TGTGCCAGCAGCACCCCAGGGGGCGTCGCTGAAGCTTTCTTT. Its protein is CASSTPGGVAEAFF.

The V and J genes are TRBV2 and TRBJ2-7, with no clear D. Germline CDR1 is SNHLY and CDR2 is FYNNEI. CDR3 length equals 15 residues. V was pared by 4 bases and J by 2 bases, with 15 bases between. Here the CDR3 reads CASSVDFNPTYEQYF. In nucleotides, the CDR3 is TGTGCCAGCAGTGTAGACTTTAACCCCACCTACGAGCAGTACTTC.

This CDR3 is CATSGLAGIYEQFF. In DNA, the CDR3 is TGTGCCACTTCAGGGCTAGCGGGAATTTATGAGCAGTTCTTC. The chain combines TRBV28 with TRBJ2-1; 9 bases map to TRBD2. The CDR3 totals 14 residues. V dropped 10 bases and J dropped 8; count of bases not matched to a gene: 12. In germline, CDR1 is MDHEN, CDR2 SYDVKM.

The chain uses TRBV27 and TRBJ2-2, with 8 bases identical to TRBD2. With V trimmed by 5 bases and J by 5 bases, 16 bases remained unmatched. CDR1 and CDR2 from the germline V gene are MNHEY and SMNVEV (reference sequence). This CDR3 has 18 amino acids. The CDR3 DNA sequence: TGTGCCAGCAGTGGGACGGGATATTTTGCGGGAGGTACCGGGGAGCTGTTTTTT. This translates into CASSGTGYFAGGTGELFF.

The J gene is TRBJ2-5, the V gene TRBV6-6, with 7 bases fitting TRBD1. Germline V gene data show CDR1 as MNHNY and CDR2 as SVGAGI (reference sequence). Trimming cost V 7 bases and J 6 bases; bases outside gene matches: 8. The CDR3 extends over 13 amino acids. The CDR3 spells CASKGDSPKTQYF. The CDR3 DNA sequence: TGTGCCAGCAAGGGGGACAGCCCGAAGACCCAGTACTTC.

A single count supports this clone. The CDR3 loop reads CANGQGSHEQYF. The DNA for the CDR3 is TGTGCCAATGGACAGGGAAGCCACGAGCAGTACTTC. J is TRBJ2-7 and V is TRBV19; 8 bases are a match to TRBD1. Germline lookup yields CDR1 LNHDA and CDR2 SQIVND (reference sequence). With 10 bases clipped from V and 5 bases from J, the junction kept 7 bases outside the gene matches. The CDR3 runs to 12 residues.

The J gene is TRBJ1-2, the V gene TRBV9, with TRBD1 matching over 10 bases. The germline CDR1 and CDR2 sequences are SGDLS and YYNGEE. J lost 4 bases, V lost 4 bases, and 4 bases had no gene match. This CDR3 is built from 14 residues. The CDR3 protein is CASSPGQGGYGYTF. The CDR3 region has the DNA TGTGCCAGCAGCCCAGGACAGGGGGGCTATGGCTACACCTTC.

V gene TRBV29-1 combines with J gene TRBJ2-1; D is perhaps TRBD2 (6 bases). CDR3 length: 13 residues. From germline, CDR1 is SQVTM and CDR2 ANQGSEA. Trimming shortened V by 7 bases and J by 7 bases, and 17 bases separated the two germline ends. The CDR3 sequence: CSAHEAGRNEQFF. CDR3 DNA sequence: TGCAGCGCCCACGAGGCAGGGAGGAATGAGCAGTTCTTC.